This is a list of T cell receptor beta chains from one sample in a study of blood T cell repertoires in COVID-19. Clones were read by immunoSEQ multiplex PCR, and TCRdb kept only the in-frame ones, dropping some. The sample lists more than 95,000 clones, around four fifths occurring once. Sequencing was done on a sample of peripheral blood. These receptors all stem from a man between 60 and 75 years old with acute or convalescent COVID-19. The CDR3 runs from the conserved cysteine through the conserved F or W. D genes are given only for firm matches. Clone size appears in some rows only: once, few, many, or a class for an expanded clone.

>TRBJ1-5|TRBV15|NA|once|15
TGTGCCACCAGCATCCGAATGGACGGGAAGTCAGCCCAGCATTTT
CATSIRMDGKSAQHF
>TRBJ2-7|TRBV29-1|TRBD2|NA|10
TGCAGCGTTAAGAGCGGGAAGCAGTACTTC
CSVKSGKQYF
>TRBJ1-4|TRBV6-5|TRBD1|NA|15
TGTGCCAGCAGTTACTCGACAGGGGGTAATGAAAAACTGTTTTTT
CASSYSTGGNEKLFF
>TRBJ2-2|TRBV7-2|TRBD1|NA|15
TGTGCCAGCAGCTTGGGACAGGGGAGAGCCGGGGAGCTGTTTTTT
CASSLGQGRAGELFF
>TRBJ2-7|TRBV28|NA|few|14
TGTGCCAGCAGTCTTCGACGGACTTCGTCTGAGCAGTACTTC
CASSLRRTSSEQYF
>TRBJ2-2|TRBV4-3|NA|NA|14
TGCGCCAGCAGCCAAAAACAGGGCACCGGGGAGCTGTTTTTT
CASSQKQGTGELFF
>TRBJ2-5|TRBV5-1|NA|NA|15
TGCGCCAGCAGCTTGGGGCTACAGGGCCAAGAGACCCAGTACTTC
CASSLGLQGQETQYF
>TRBJ1-1|TRBV3-1/TRBV3-2|NA|NA|13
TGTGCCAGCAGCCAAGGTCTCGGGACTGAAGCTTTCTTT
CASSQGLGTEAFF
>TRBJ2-1|TRBV29-1|TRBD2|NA|16
TGCAGCGTTGAAGATCTTGGGCCGACTAGCGCGGGAACACAGTTCTTC
CSVEDLGPTSAGTQFF
>TRBJ1-2|TRBV7-2|NA|NA|12
TGTGCCAGCAACCCGTCGGGTGGAGGCTACACCTTC
CASNPSGGGYTF
>TRBJ2-3|TRBV15|NA|NA|12
TGTGCCACCAGCAGTTCAGGGTATACGCAGTATTTT
CATSSSGYTQYF
>TRBJ2-2|TRBV18|NA|few|16
TGTGCCAGCTCACTTCGACAGGGAGGACGGACCGGGGAGCTGTTTTTT
CASSLRQGGRTGELFF
>TRBJ2-2|TRBV5-1|TRBD2|NA|17
TGCGCCAGCAGCTCGGGACTAGCGGGACGAAACACCGGGGAGCTGTTTTTT
CASSSGLAGRNTGELFF
>TRBJ2-5|TRBV15|NA|once|13
TGTGCCACCACACAGGGAGCTAAGGAGACCCAGTACTTC
CATTQGAKETQYF
>TRBJ1-1|TRBV5-4|TRBD1|once|15
TGTGCCAGCAGCGTAGCAGGGGGCGCGTTTCTCGAGGCTTTCTTT
CASSVAGGAFLEAFF
>TRBJ1-3|TRBV11-3|NA|NA|17
TGTGCCAGCAGCTTATTCGGGACACCATTCTCTGGAAACACCATATATTTT
CASSLFGTPFSGNTIYF
>TRBJ1-4|TRBV18|TRBD1|once|17
TGTGCCAGCTCACCACCCAACGCCCGGACAGGGGAAAAAAAACTGTTTTTT
CASSPPNARTGEKKLFF
>TRBJ2-1|TRBV6-5|TRBD1|NA|14
TGTGCCTGCGAAACCGGGACAGGGGGGAATGAGCAGTTCTTC
CACETGTGGNEQFF
>TRBJ1-5|TRBV12-3/TRBV12-4|TRBD1|few|13
TGTGCCAGCAGTTCGACAGGGTTTCAGCCCCAGCATTTT
CASSSTGFQPQHF
>TRBJ2-6|TRBV2|TRBD1|NA|18
TGTGCCAGCAGTCACCCGGGACAGCCCGACTCTGGGGCCAACGTCCTGACTTTC
CASSHPGQPDSGANVLTF
>TRBJ2-3|TRBV3-1/TRBV3-2|TRBD2|NA|17
TGTGCCAGCAGCCAAGTGGGGCGGGAGAGCGGGGAAGATACGCAGTATTTT
CASSQVGRESGEDTQYF
>TRBJ1-2|TRBV5-1|NA|NA|13
TGCGCCAGCAGCTTGGACCGGACTGGAGGCTACACCTTC
CASSLDRTGGYTF
>TRBJ1-2|TRBV29-1|TRBD1|NA|14
TGCAGCGCCGAAGAGGGGGCTACGGGCTATGGCTACACCTTC
CSAEEGATGYGYTF
>TRBJ2-3|TRBV24-1|TRBD2|NA|16
TGTGCCACCAGTGGACGACTAGCGGGAGGGCTAGATACGCAGTATTTT
CATSGRLAGGLDTQYF
>TRBJ1-5|TRBV5-1|TRBD1|NA|14
TGCGCCAGCAGCTTAGACAGGGGGGACCAGCCCCAGCATTTT
CASSLDRGDQPQHF
>TRBJ1-4|TRBV5-1|TRBD1|NA|15
TGCGCCAGCAGCAGAGGACAGGGAGGGGGTGAAAAACTGTTTTTT
CASSRGQGGGEKLFF
>TRBJ1-1|TRBV28|TRBD1|NA|15
TGTGCCAGCATCTCTATGACAGGGGCGAACACTGAAGCTTTCTTT
CASISMTGANTEAFF
>TRBJ1-2|TRBV6-5|NA|NA|14
TGTGCCAGCAGTTACTCGAGGAGTACTATGGGCTACACCTTC
CASSYSRSTMGYTF
>TRBJ2-7|TRBV7-9|NA|NA|13
TGTGCCAGCAGCTTAGAATCAGCGACCGAGCAGTACTTC
CASSLESATEQYF
>TRBJ1-2|TRBV6-1|TRBD1|many|12
TGTGCCACAGGGGGACAGGTTAATGGCTACACCTTC
CATGGQVNGYTF
>TRBJ2-7|TRBV4-2|TRBD2|NA|15
TGTGCCAGCAGCCCGGGGGGGGGACTTGAATACGAGCAGTACTTC
CASSPGGGLEYEQYF
>TRBJ1-1|TRBV21-1|NA|NA|16
TGTGCCAGCAGCCCTAAGAGGGGGGAGGGCGACACTGAAGCTTTCTTT
CASSPKRGEGDTEAFF
>TRBJ2-7|TRBV28|TRBD1|NA|14
TGTGCCAGCAGTACGGGACAGGGGGCCTTCGAGCAGTACTTC
CASSTGQGAFEQYF
>TRBJ2-5|TRBV19|NA|NA|16
TGTGCCAGTAGTATAAGCAGGAGCGGACCCCAAGAGACCCAGTACTTC
CASSISRSGPQETQYF
>TRBJ2-1|TRBV18|TRBD2|NA|15
TGTGCCAGCTCCCCCCAGCGGGGGGGGGACAATGAGCAGTTCTTC
CASSPQRGGDNEQFF
>TRBJ2-2|TRBV5-1|NA|NA|16
TGCGCCAGCAGCTTGGACCCACAGGGGAACACCGGGGAGCTGTTTTTT
CASSLDPQGNTGELFF
>TRBJ1-6|TRBV19|NA|NA|14
TGTGCCAGTAGTGTCGGTGGGGGCAATTCACCCCTCCACTTT
CASSVGGGNSPLHF
>TRBJ2-7|TRBV5-4|NA|once|15
TGTGCCAGCAGCTCCGGGTCAACTCAGGGTAACGAGCAGTACTTC
CASSSGSTQGNEQYF
>TRBJ1-2|TRBV10-1|NA|NA|14
TGCGCCAGCAGTTCGGGGGGGCCACTCTATGGCTACACCTTC
CASSSGGPLYGYTF
>TRBJ1-4|TRBV11-2|TRBD1|NA|15
TGTGCCAGCAGCTTAGGGGGACAGAGAAGTGAAAAACTGTTTTTT
CASSLGGQRSEKLFF
>TRBJ1-2|TRBV5-1|TRBD1|NA|13
TGCGCCAGCAGCACCGGGACAGGGTATGGCTACACCTTC
CASSTGTGYGYTF
>TRBJ2-2|TRBV29-1|TRBD2|once|15
TGCAGCGTTGGAGCGGGAGGTGTTATCACCGGGGAGCTGTTTTTT
CSVGAGGVITGELFF
>TRBJ1-1|TRBV2|NA|NA|14
TGTGCCAGCAGGCGACAGTCCAGGGACACTGAAGCTTTCTTT
CASRRQSRDTEAFF
>TRBJ1-3|TRBV18|TRBD1|NA|17
TGTGCCAGCTCACAATGGGACAGGGATATCTCTGGAAACACCATATATTTT
CASSQWDRDISGNTIYF
>TRBJ2-7|TRBV5-1|TRBD1|NA|15
TGCGCCAGCAGAATGACAGGGGCGCCCACCTACGAGCAGTACTTC
CASRMTGAPTYEQYF
>TRBJ1-3|TRBV19|TRBD1|NA|14
TGTGCCACACAAACAGGGGGCTCTGGAAACACCATATATTTT
CATQTGGSGNTIYF
>TRBJ2-7|TRBV5-1|TRBD1|NA|14
TGCGCCAGCAGACCCGGGACAGGGTCCTACGAGCAGTACTTC
CASRPGTGSYEQYF
>TRBJ2-1|TRBV7-9|NA|NA|14
TGTGCCAGCAGCCCCGGGAGTTCCTACAATGAGCAGTTCTTC
CASSPGSSYNEQFF
>TRBJ2-3|TRBV28|NA|NA|15
TGTGCCAGCAGTTTCGGGGGGCGAGGCACAGATACGCAGTATTTT
CASSFGGRGTDTQYF
>TRBJ1-4|TRBV5-6|TRBD1|NA|16
TGTGCCAGCAGCCGCTTCAAGACAGGGTCTAATGAAAAACTGTTTTTT
CASSRFKTGSNEKLFF
>TRBJ1-5|TRBV10-2|NA|once|15
TGCGCCAGCAGGGAGGACACCCTTAGCAATCAGCCCCAGCATTTT
CASREDTLSNQPQHF
>TRBJ1-2|TRBV28|NA|NA|12
TGTGCCAGCAGTTACAGGGCCTATGGCTACACCTTC
CASSYRAYGYTF
>TRBJ2-2|TRBV15|NA|NA|13
TGTGCCACCAGCAGTCGGAGGGGCGGGGAGCTGTTTTTT
CATSSRRGGELFF
>TRBJ2-7|TRBV7-2|TRBD1|NA|13
TGTGCCAGCAGCTCGGACAGGGGAGGCGAGCAGTACTTC
CASSSDRGGEQYF
>TRBJ2-7|TRBV5-4|NA|NA|15
TGTGCCAGCAGCAGTCCCTCCAGGGATGTCAGCGAGCAGTACTTC
CASSSPSRDVSEQYF
>TRBJ1-1|TRBV6-5|NA|NA|13
TGTGCCAGCAGTTTCGCAGGAATCCCTGAAGCTTTCTTT
CASSFAGIPEAFF
>TRBJ2-7|TRBV28|TRBD1|NA|17
TGTGCCAGCAGTCCACCTCTTACCGGGACAGGAGAAGACGAGCAGTACTTC
CASSPPLTGTGEDEQYF
>TRBJ2-2|TRBV12-3/TRBV12-4|TRBD1|NA|13
TGTGCCAGCAGTTTCGACAGGGCCGGGGAGCTGTTTTTT
CASSFDRAGELFF